A single sample gave rise to the 2 T cell receptor beta chains below, sequenced in a study of blood T cells in healthy people across ages. Through a sample-barcoded 5' primer and a J-beta primer mix, a second PCR was run for about 6 to 11 cycles. Using its own MiXCR run on the 5' RACE reads, TCRdb lists one record per CDR3 protein. The table shows fewer than 950,000 distinct CDR3 sequences, with 40% to 65% occurring only once. Sequencing was carried out using blood. The receptors shown here come from an elderly man in good health.

The chain combines TRBV7-9 with TRBJ1-1; the D is unclear. Per germline, CDR1 SEHNR and CDR2 FQNEAQ (reference sequence). The CDR3 has 14 residues. Trimming pared 6 bases from V and 1 base from J, leaving 12 bases between. CDR3 sequence: CASRNPMPNTEAFF. The CDR3 DNA follows: TGTGCCAGCAGAAACCCTATGCCGAACACTGAAGCTTTCTTT.

The CDR3 DNA reads TGTGCCAGCAGCCCATTCGACAGGGGCGAGCAGTTCTTC. Amino acids: CASSPFDRGEQFF. The chain employs TRBV3-1 and TRBJ2-1; 8 bases fit TRBD1. CDR3 length: 13 residues. Germline lookup yields CDR1 LGHDT and CDR2 YNNKEL (reference sequence). Germline trimming cut 4 bases from V and 10 bases from J; bases unmatched to any gene: 6.